Below, 29 T cell receptor beta chains from the same sample are listed, as sequenced in a study of cytomegalovirus exposure and HLA in healthy donors. Both 60 Vbeta primers and 13 Jbeta primers went into the PCR. The method was immunoSEQ multiplex PCR; TCRdb's version includes in-frame clones alone and lacks a portion of them. The table has approximately 97,000 clones, 73% seen once. The sequencing sample was made of PBMCs. Source of these receptors: a man aged 40-49 years in good health and CMV-seronegative.

The chain couples TRBV6-6 to TRBJ2-3, with D unclear. Germline-derived CDR1 and CDR2 are MNHNY and SVGAGI (reference sequence). The CDR3 covers 12 residues. Trimming shortened V by 0 bases and J by 10 bases, and 8 bases separated the two germline ends. The CDR3 region has the DNA TGTGCCAGCAGTTACTCCGAGCCCCCGCAGTATTTT. Translating gives CASSYSEPPQYF.

CDR3 bases: TGTGCCAGCAGCGGGGCCTACGAGCAGTACTTC. This codes for CASSGAYEQYF. This chain links TRBV25-1 with TRBJ2-7; perhaps TRBD2 as D (5 bases). The CDR3 is 11 amino acids. Germline CDR1 reads MGHDK; CDR2 reads SYGVNS. V lost 6 bases and J lost 2, with 5 bases in between.

The chain employs TRBV2 and TRBJ2-7; D perhaps matches TRBD2 (5 bases). With 0 bases removed from V and 7 bases from J, the gap between germline ends came to 7 bases. CDR3 length: 12 residues. Germline assignment: CDR1 SNHLY and CDR2 FYNNEI. CDR3 sequence reads: CASSEARLEQYF. In nucleotides, the CDR3 is TGTGCCAGCAGTGAAGCGCGACTAGAGCAGTACTTC.

The DNA of the CDR3 is TGTGCCAGCTCAGGAACAGGGGGCATGGGTCAGCCCCAGCATTTT. The encoded protein is CASSGTGGMGQPQHF. The chain carries TRBV18 and TRBJ1-5; 9 positions match TRBD1. Germline trimming cut 5 bases from V and 6 bases from J; bases unmatched to any gene: 8. Germline CDR1 and CDR2: KGHSH and LQKENI. The CDR3 runs to 15 residues.

The chain has TRBV30 and TRBJ1-4; a possible D gene is TRBD1 (6 bases). The germline CDR1 and CDR2 sequences are GTSNPN and SVGIG (reference sequence). V was pared by 8 bases and J by 0 bases, with 25 bases between. The CDR3 runs 18 residues. CDR3 sequence (DNA): TGTGCCGCCCGATGGGCCAGGGGAATTTATGCAACTAATGAAAAACTGTTTTTT. It specifies CAARWARGIYATNEKLFF.

This rearrangement joins TRBV6-5 to TRBJ2-1; D is uncertain. V lost 4 bases to trimming and J lost 5 bases, with 9 bases between them. The germline V gene has CDR1 MNHEY and CDR2 SVGAGI. This CDR3 comprises 13 residues. The CDR3 here is CASSFSLNNEQFF. Here the CDR3 DNA reads TGTGCCAGCAGTTTCTCTCTAAACAATGAGCAGTTCTTC.

The V call is TRBV13, the J call TRBJ2-2; maybe TRBD2 (7 bases). This CDR3 spans 17 amino acids. Germline V gives CDR1 PRHDT, CDR2 FYEKMQ (reference sequence). V was trimmed by 2 bases and J by 3 bases, leaving 16 bases between them. CDR3 bases: TGTGCCAGCAGCTTAACCAAGATGGGGGGGCACACCGGGGAGCTGTTTTTT. This gives the protein CASSLTKMGGHTGELFF.

This clone came up a few times. The chain uses TRBV5-1 and TRBJ1-4; D not resolved. From germline, CDR1 is SGHRS and CDR2 YFSETQ. V was clipped by 2 bases and J by 2 bases, with 10 bases between them. The CDR3 contains 15 residues. As DNA, the CDR3 is TGCGCCAGCAGCTTTACTGGAGGGACTAATGAAAAACTGTTTTTT. Translating gives CASSFTGGTNEKLFF.

The CDR3 loop reads CASSSGGKGDQPQHF. In nucleotides, the CDR3 is TGTGCCAGCAGTTCCGGGGGAAAGGGAGATCAGCCCCAGCATTTT. The genes are TRBV28 and TRBJ1-5, with a tentative D call TRBD1 (5 bases). The germline V gene has CDR1 MDHEN and CDR2 SYDVKM. Trimming left V 4 bases short and J 5 bases short, with 15 bases between. CDR3 length: 15 residues.

The chain's CDR3 is CASSDARLNEKLFF. CDR3 coding DNA: TGTGCCAGCAGTGATGCGCGGCTTAATGAAAAACTGTTTTTT. The chain combines TRBV2 with TRBJ1-4, with D uncertain. CDR1 is SNHLY, CDR2 FYNNEI, per germline. Trimming stripped 3 bases from V and 4 bases from J, with 9 bases between. CDR3 length: 14 amino acids.

The chain recombines TRBV27 with TRBJ2-1; a possible D gene is TRBD2 (7 bases). Trimming took 6 bases from V and 9 from J, leaving 9 bases between them. The CDR3 consists of 11 residues. Per the germline V gene, CDR1 is MNHEY and CDR2 is SMNVEV (reference sequence). In DNA, the CDR3 is TGTGCCAGCAGCGCGGGGGCTGAGCAGTTCTTC. Its translation is CASSAGAEQFF.

The rearrangement joins TRBV5-6 to TRBJ1-4, with 7 bases lining up with TRBD1. The ends lost 2 bases at V and 3 bases at J; junction bases unmatched: 4. This CDR3 is 15 amino acids long. Looked up from germline, CDR1 is SGHDT and CDR2 is YYEEEE. The CDR3 nucleotides read TGTGCCAGCAGCTTAGGGGGCGCCTCTAATGAAAAACTGTTTTTT. It translates to CASSLGGASNEKLFF. The full variable domain, completed using reference TRBV5-6 and TRBJ1-4, is DAGVTQSPTHLIKTRGQQVTLRCSPKSGHDTVSWYQQALGQGPQFIFQYYEEEERQRGNFPDRFSGHQFPNYSSELNVNALLLGDSALYLCASSLGGASNEKLFFGSGTQLSVL.

J is TRBJ2-5 and V is TRBV29-1; unclear D gene. V was shortened by 6 bases and J by 7 bases, with 18 bases between the two germline ends. Germline assignment: CDR1 SQVTM and CDR2 ANQGSEA. The CDR3 is made up of 13 amino acids. This chain's CDR3 is CSVPTRHLGTQYF. In DNA, the CDR3 is TGCAGCGTCCCGACCCGACACCTCGGGACCCAGTACTTC. Full variable domain (missing parts from reference TRBV29-1 and TRBJ2-5): SAVISQKPSRDICQRGTSLTIQCQVDSQVTMMFWYRQQPGQSLTLIATANQGSEATYESGFVIDKFPISRPNLTFSTLTVSNMSPEDSSIYLCSVPTRHLGTQYFGPGTRLLVL.

This chain connects TRBV2 to TRBJ1-4; TRBD1 might be the D (6 bases). V lost 6 bases to trimming and J lost 5 bases, with 16 bases between them. The length of the CDR3 is 15 residues. The germline V gene encodes CDR1 SNHLY and CDR2 FYNNEI. The CDR3 is CASSSIGGLNEKLFF. The CDR3, as DNA: TGTGCCAGCAGCTCTATAGGGGGTTTAAATGAAAAACTGTTTTTT.

The chain uses TRBV4-2 and TRBJ2-5; TRBD2 agrees at 8 bases. J gave up 1 base and V 3 bases, and 7 bases lay outside the gene matches. The CDR3 is made up of 16 amino acids. Looked up from germline, CDR1 is LGHNA and CDR2 is YNFKEQ. CDR3 region: CASSHPGGGIQETQYF. CDR3 coding DNA: TGTGCCAGCAGCCACCCCGGGGGGGGCATCCAAGAGACCCAGTACTTC.

J is TRBJ2-1 and V is TRBV27; D unresolved. Germline V gene data show CDR1 as MNHEY and CDR2 as SMNVEV (reference sequence). The CDR3 runs 15 residues. V gave up 2 bases and J gave up 2 bases, with 10 bases separating them. CDR3 nucleotide sequence: TGTGCCAGCAGTTTAGGAGTAGCTGCCTACAATGAGCAGTTCTTC. This gives the protein CASSLGVAAYNEQFF.

The rearrangement uses TRBV7-9 and TRBJ2-2; 8 bases line up with TRBD1. This CDR3 is built from 13 residues. V gave up 10 bases and J gave up 4 bases; unmatched junction bases: 5. Germline CDR1 and CDR2: SEHNR and FQNEAQ (reference sequence). This CDR3 reads CANLQGATGELFF. CDR3 bases: TGTGCCAACCTCCAGGGGGCCACCGGGGAGCTGTTTTTT. Variable domain in full (rest from reference TRBV7-9 and TRBJ2-2): DTGVSQNPRHKITKRGQNVTFRCDPISEHNRLYWYRQTLGQGPEFLTYFQNEAQLEKSRLLSDRFSAERPKGSFSTLEIQRTEQGDSAMYLCANLQGATGELFFGEGSRLTVL.

This rearrangement joins TRBV6-6 to TRBJ2-3; maybe TRBD2 (6 bases). The CDR3 consists of 12 residues. CDR1 and CDR2 from the germline V gene are MNHNY and SVGAGI (reference sequence). Trimming cost V 8 bases and J 2 bases, with 8 bases left between them. The CDR3 DNA reads TGTGCCAGCTGGGGGGACACAGATACGCAGTATTTT. Translation: CASWGDTDTQYF.

The V gene is TRBV13, the J gene TRBJ2-4; TRBD1 aligns across 8 bases. Germline-derived CDR1 and CDR2 are PRHDT and FYEKMQ (reference sequence). This CDR3 has 14 residues. J was trimmed by 5 bases and V by 4 bases; bases with no gene match: 4. The CDR3 region is CASSSQDRENIQYF. The CDR3 DNA reads TGTGCCAGCAGCTCGCAGGACAGGGAAAACATTCAGTACTTC.

The chain combines TRBV5-1 with TRBJ2-5; 8 bases map to TRBD2. There are 13 residues in the CDR3. Germline CDR1 reads SGHRS; CDR2 reads YFSETQ. V lost 4 bases, J lost 5 bases, and 4 bases stayed unmatched. The CDR3 DNA is TGCGCCAGCAGCCGGGAGGGGACGGAGACCCAGTACTTC. Residues: CASSREGTETQYF.

The J gene is TRBJ2-5, the V gene TRBV12-1; the D call of TRBD2 is as the table states it, not checked on the DNA. TRBV12-1 is termed a pseudogene. The length of the CDR3 is 14 residues. The CDR3 sequence is CASSSLTIQETQYF. The CDR3 bases are TGTGCCAGCAGCTCCCTGACTATTCAAGAGACCCAGTACTTC.

The chain is built from TRBV11-2 and TRBJ2-7; 8 positions match TRBD1. Looked up from germline, CDR1 is SGHAT and CDR2 is FQNNGV. CDR3 length equals 14 residues. V lost 7 bases and J lost 7; bases outside the gene matches: 12. CDR3 amino acids: CASTRQGFAREQYF. The CDR3 DNA reads as TGTGCCAGCACCCGACAGGGGTTCGCGCGGGAGCAGTACTTC.

This clone was detected a few times. The rearrangement links TRBV6-5 to TRBJ2-7; no firm D call. The CDR3 consists of 12 residues. V was trimmed by 5 bases and J by 5 bases, leaving 10 bases between them. Germline CDR1 and CDR2: MNHEY and SVGAGI. The CDR3 protein is CASSNLRDEQYF. The CDR3 DNA reads as TGTGCCAGCAGTAACCTCCGGGACGAGCAGTACTTC.

This clone has just a few counts. The chain couples TRBV5-8 to TRBJ2-1, with no clear D. The CDR3 has 13 residues. Germline CDR1 is SGHTS and CDR2 is YDEGEE. The V gene lost 3 bases and the J gene lost 4 bases, with 8 bases spanning the gap. CDR3: CASSYSGYNEQFF. The CDR3, as DNA: TGTGCCAGCAGCTACTCAGGATACAATGAGCAGTTCTTC.

V usage is TRBV18 and J usage is TRBJ1-2; 7 nucleotides agree with TRBD1. With V trimmed by 3 bases and J by 4 bases, 8 bases remained unmatched. CDR1 is KGHSH and CDR2 is LQKENI in the germline V gene. CDR3 length equals 15 residues. CDR3 region: CASSPSPDRAYGYTF. The CDR3 DNA sequence: TGTGCCAGCTCACCTTCTCCCGACAGGGCCTATGGCTACACCTTC. The entire variable domain, with the rest obtained from reference TRBV18 and TRBJ1-2, is as follows: NAGVMQNPRHLVRRRGQEARLRCSPMKGHSHVYWYRQLPEEGLKFMVYLQKENIIDESGMPKERFSAEFPKEGPSILRIQQVVRGDSAAYFCASSPSPDRAYGYTFGSGTRLTVV.

The chain combines TRBV30 with TRBJ1-4; the match to TRBD1 covers 9 bases. CDR1 GTSNPN and CDR2 SVGIG come from the germline V gene (reference sequence). Losses at the gene ends were 5 bases for V and 8 bases for J; bases not matched to a gene: 6. This CDR3 has 13 residues. CDR3 sequence (DNA): TGTGCCTGGGGGGGGACAGGGAAAGAAAAACTGTTTTTT. Its protein is CAWGGTGKEKLFF.

The rearrangement uses TRBV30 and TRBJ1-5; 7 bases map to TRBD1. Germline-derived CDR1 and CDR2 are GTSNPN and SVGIG (reference sequence). J gave up 6 bases and V 5 bases, and 7 bases lay outside the gene matches. This CDR3 is 13 amino acids long. CDR3 sequence reads: CAWDRALGQPQHF. The CDR3 coding sequence is TGTGCCTGGGACAGGGCCCTGGGTCAGCCCCAGCATTTT.

V usage is TRBV7-9 and J usage is TRBJ1-2; D call uncertain. There are 13 residues in the CDR3. Trimming cost V 1 base and J 7 bases, with 10 bases left between them. CDR1 is SEHNR, CDR2 FQNEAQ, per germline (reference sequence). CDR3 bases: TGTGCCAGCAGCTTAGAAAACAGCTCTGGCTACACCTTC. It translates to CASSLENSSGYTF.

This clone has only one observation. The gene calls are TRBV5-1 and TRBJ1-2; tentatively, D is TRBD1 (5 bases). From germline, CDR1 is SGHRS and CDR2 YFSETQ. V lost 4 bases to trimming and J lost 4 bases, with 17 bases between them. CDR3 length equals 15 residues. In DNA, the CDR3 is TGCGCCAGCAGCCGGCAAACAGGCGACATCTATGGCTACACCTTC. Translated: CASSRQTGDIYGYTF.